The 25 T cell receptor beta chains below were found in one sample sequenced in a study of identical twins. TCRdb re-derived calls from the 5' RACE reads in MiXCR, one entry per CDR3 protein. The repertoire holds some 1,700,000 distinct CDR3 sequences, roughly 35% seen once, with about 0.3% in the top ten. Sequences were obtained from cord blood. The receptor source for this set is a newborn girl in good health.

Only one count was recorded for this clonotype. The chain links TRBV29-1 to TRBJ2-5; 8 nucleotides align to TRBD1. The end of the DNA aligns better with TRBJ2-7, so the J call may be wrong. The germline V gene encodes CDR1 SQVTM and CDR2 ANQGSEA. The CDR3 consists of 14 residues. The CDR3 sequence is CSVGGDRGYNEQYF. DNA of the CDR3: TGCAGCGTTGGGGGAGACAGGGGTTACAACGAGCAGTACTTC.

V and J are TRBV20-1 and TRBJ1-5; possible D gene TRBD1, 6 bases. V gave up 5 bases and J gave up 2 bases, with 31 bases separating them. Germline V gene data show CDR1 as DFQATT and CDR2 as SNEGSKA (reference sequence). The CDR3 covers 20 residues. This chain's CDR3 is CSALSRDTDNLLIGNQPQHF. CDR3 coding DNA: TGCAGTGCTCTGTCCCGGGACACGGACAACCTACTTATAGGCAATCAGCCCCAGCATTTT.

To note about this clonotype: Germline and junction disagree at one end, which may indicate a read error. The V and J genes are TRBV10-3 and TRBJ2-3, with TRBD1 matching 8 bases. Germline CDR1 reads ENHRY; CDR2 reads SYGVKD. This CDR3 contains 16 residues. The CDR3 DNA follows: TGTGCCATCAGTGGCTACCCAGGACAGGGCACAGATACGCGGTATTTT. Translation: CAISGYPGQGTDTRYF.

This clonotype occurred a few times. The chain has TRBV20-1 and TRBJ2-3; TRBD2 agrees at 10 bases. The trim removed 5 bases at V and 4 bases at J, leaving 21 bases unmatched. Germline V gives CDR1 DFQATT, CDR2 SNEGSKA (reference sequence). The CDR3 contains 19 residues. The CDR3 sequence: CSAPQLSGLSGRGSDTQYF. For the CDR3, the DNA is TGCAGTGCTCCCCAGCTGTCTGGTTTGAGCGGGAGGGGTTCAGATACGCAGTATTTT.

In its sample, this clonotype was seen a few times. This chain joins TRBV5-1 and TRBJ1-1, with a weak D call TRBD1 (5 bases). Trimming removed 4 bases from V and 5 bases from J, with 15 bases in between. The CDR3 is 14 residues long. Germline V gene sequence: CDR1 SGHRS, CDR2 YFSETQ. The CDR3: CASSGNRRGTEAFF. The DNA for the CDR3 is TGCGCCAGCAGCGGGAATAGGCGGGGGACTGAAGCTTTCTTT.

The chain combines TRBV12-3 or TRBV12-4 with TRBJ2-1; D call uncertain. The V end was cut by 0 bases, the J end by 5 bases, with 8 bases between. The CDR3 has 14 amino acids. CDR3: CASSLALLHNEQFF. The DNA of the CDR3 is TGTGCCAGCAGTTTAGCACTACTCCACAATGAGCAGTTCTTC.

Remarks on this clonotype: A much larger clone sits a single nucleotide away, making a read error possible. The chain uses TRBV24-1 and TRBJ2-3; D is tentatively TRBD1 or TRBD2 (7 bases each). Germline CDR1 reads KGHDR; CDR2 reads SFDVKD. The CDR3 totals 15 residues. CDR3 residues: CATSPTGEGTGTQYF. The DNA for the CDR3 is TGTGCCACCAGTCCCACAGGGGAGGGAACAGGTACGCAGTATTTT.

CDR3 DNA sequence: TGTGCCAGCAGGGTGGGGGGGGACAAAGGTTATGGTGAAAAACTGTTTTTT. This encodes CASRVGGDKGYGEKLFF. The chain has TRBV27 and TRBJ1-4; D is possibly TRBD1 (6 bases). This CDR3 region has 17 residues. The germline V and J ends were trimmed by 6 bases and 7 bases, with 24 bases remaining between them. From germline, CDR1 is MNHEY and CDR2 SMNVEV (reference sequence).

This chain links TRBV12-5 with TRBJ2-1; TRBD2 aligns across 12 bases. V was clipped by 1 base and J by 7 bases; unmatched bases: 11. Germline V gives CDR1 LGHNT, CDR2 FRNRAP. The CDR3 totals 18 residues. The CDR3 nucleotides are TGTGCTAGTGGTTTGGAAAACCAGGGACTAGCGGGTCGGAATGAGCAGTTCTTC. The encoded protein is CASGLENQGLAGRNEQFF.

There are a few counts of this clonotype. The V call is TRBV10-3, the J call TRBJ2-7; either TRBD1 or TRBD2 may supply D (6 bases each). Trimming shortened V by 11 bases and J by 3 bases, and 14 bases separated the two germline ends. This CDR3 region has 12 residues. The germline V gene encodes CDR1 ENHRY and CDR2 SYGVKD. CDR3 in DNA: TGTGCCGTGGCACGGGGGCGCTACGAGCAGTACTTC. This gives the protein CAVARGRYEQYF.

The table lists this clonotype with a few counts. CDR3 sequence: CASSSSVADTQYF. CDR3 DNA sequence: TGTGCCAGCAGCTCGAGCGTGGCAGATACGCAGTATTTT. This sequence joins TRBV28 and TRBJ2-3; D is undetermined. Germline V CDR1 and CDR2: MDHEN, SYDVKM. The CDR3 loop spans 13 amino acids. The ends were cut back, 6 bases at V and 4 bases at J, with 11 bases in the middle.

This clonotype was picked up a small number of times. The J gene is TRBJ2-3, the V gene TRBV10-3; D not resolved. The CDR3 is 16 amino acids. The germline CDR1 and CDR2 sequences are ENHRY and SYGVKD. Trimming cost V 4 bases and J 4 bases, with 18 bases left between them. CDR3 DNA: TGTGCCATCAGTGGGTTTTCAGGCTACGGGCCAGATACGCAGTATTTT. As protein: CAISGFSGYGPDTQYF.

The chain couples TRBV11-2 to TRBJ2-7; D is undetermined. Trimming took 5 bases from V and 0 from J, leaving 26 bases between them. This CDR3 has 19 residues. Germline CDR1 is SGHAT and CDR2 is FQNNGV. Here the CDR3 reads CASSTIRDYRYPPSYEQYF. The CDR3 nucleotides read TGTGCCAGCAGCACTATCAGAGATTATCGTTACCCGCCCTCCTACGAGCAGTACTTC. Combining the CDR3 with reference TRBV11-2 and TRBJ2-7 gives the whole variable domain EAGVAQSPRYKIIEKRQSVAFWCNPISGHATLYWYQQILGQGPKLLIQFQNNGVVDDSQLPKDRFSAERLKGVDSTLKIQPAKLEDSAVYLCASSTIRDYRYPPSYEQYFGPGTRLTVT.

This sequence joins TRBV7-9 and TRBJ1-1; maybe TRBD1 (5 bases). V lost 4 bases to trimming and J lost 5 bases, with 14 bases between them. Germline CDR1 and CDR2: SEHNR and FQNEAQ (reference sequence). CDR3 length: 14 amino acids. For the CDR3, the DNA is TGTGCCAGCAGCTGGGGGACCGAACAGACTGAAGCTTTCTTT. The encoded protein is CASSWGTEQTEAFF. The full variable domain, completed using reference TRBV7-9 and TRBJ1-1, is DTGVSQNPRHKITKRGQNVTFRCDPISEHNRLYWYRQTLGQGPEFLTYFQNEAQLEKSRLLSDRFSAERPKGSFSTLEIQRTEQGDSAMYLCASSWGTEQTEAFFGQGTRLTVV.

This clonotype was found a few times. The chain combines TRBV2 with TRBJ2-6, with D unclear. Between the trimmed V and J ends, which lost 3 bases and 4 bases, there was a span of 10 bases. The germline V gene encodes CDR1 SNHLY and CDR2 FYNNEI. The CDR3 loop spans 15 amino acids. The CDR3 reads CASSEMGIGANVLTF. The CDR3 DNA follows: TGTGCCAGCAGTGAGATGGGAATCGGGGCCAACGTCCTGACTTTC.

The V and J genes are TRBV20-1 and TRBJ2-4, with 10 bases fitting TRBD2. Germline V CDR1 and CDR2: DFQATT, SNEGSKA (reference sequence). V trimming: 6 bases; J trimming: 13 bases; junction bases outside the gene matches: 21. This CDR3 spans 16 amino acids. The CDR3 is CSASTPSGGSYNEQYF. The CDR3 DNA reads as TGCAGTGCGTCAACTCCTAGCGGGGGCTCCTACAATGAGCAGTACTTC.

The chain combines TRBV5-5 with TRBJ1-2, with 8 bases that match TRBD1. The ends lost 2 bases at V and 8 bases at J; junction bases unmatched: 20. The germline V gene encodes CDR1 SGHKS and CDR2 YYEKEE (reference sequence). The CDR3 length is 18 residues. CDR3: CASSLLFTFGQGGGGYTF. DNA of the CDR3: TGTGCCAGCAGCTTACTATTTACCTTTGGACAGGGAGGAGGAGGCTACACCTTC.

V is TRBV27 and J is TRBJ1-5; weak D call: TRBD1 (5 bases). V lost 1 base and J lost 8, with 9 bases in between. The CDR3 totals 13 residues. Germline CDR1 MNHEY, CDR2 SMNVEV (reference sequence). DNA for the CDR3: TGTGCCAGCAGTTTATGGCAGGGAGAGCCCCAGCATTTT. Translation gives CASSLWQGEPQHF.

The V call is TRBV24-1, the J call TRBJ2-5; TRBD1 might be the D (6 bases). The CDR3 has 15 residues. The germline gives CDR1 KGHDR, CDR2 SFDVKD. V was shortened by 4 bases and J by 2 bases, with 13 bases between the two germline ends. The DNA of the CDR3 is TGTGCCACCAGTGAGCAGGGGTTTCGGCAAGAGACCCAGTACTTC. It yields the protein CATSEQGFRQETQYF.

This chain links TRBV2 with TRBJ2-4; D unclear. V dropped 8 bases and J dropped 3 bases, with 20 bases sitting between them. CDR3 size: 16 residues. Germline CDR1 SNHLY, CDR2 FYNNEI. The CDR3 protein is CASRRQNPVVKNIQYF. The CDR3 DNA sequence: TGTGCCAGCCGAAGGCAGAATCCGGTAGTCAAAAACATTCAGTACTTC.

This clonotype appeared many times. This chain joins TRBV10-3 and TRBJ2-3; D not resolved. The germline V and J ends were trimmed by 10 bases and 0 bases, with 11 bases remaining between them. CDR3 length: 13 residues. Germline V gene sequence: CDR1 ENHRY, CDR2 SYGVKD. CDR3 nucleotides: TGTGCCACCCACGCGGAGAGCACAGATACGCAGTATTTT. Translation: CATHAESTDTQYF.

The chain recombines TRBV20-1 with TRBJ2-1; possibly TRBD2 for D (5 bases). V was shortened by 6 bases and J by 4 bases, with 7 bases between the two germline ends. The germline V gene has CDR1 DFQATT and CDR2 SNEGSKA (reference sequence). The CDR3 extends over 11 amino acids. CDR3 in amino acids: CSAWTYNEQFF. Here the CDR3 DNA reads TGCAGTGCGTGGACTTACAATGAGCAGTTCTTC.

This clonotype was found a few times. This rearrangement joins TRBV7-2 to TRBJ1-1; D ambiguous. This CDR3 is built from 14 residues. The V end lost 6 bases, the J end lost 7 bases, and 18 bases lay between the germline ends. Germline V gene lookup returns CDR1 SGHTA and CDR2 FQGNSA. CDR3 residues: CASRLVAFKGEAFF. The DNA for the CDR3 is TGTGCCAGCAGACTAGTGGCATTTAAGGGTGAAGCTTTCTTT.

The CDR3 loop is CASSPQTGGYSNQPQHF. CDR3 coding DNA: TGTGCCAGCAGTCCCCAAACAGGGGGCTATAGCAATCAGCCCCAGCATTTT. The genes are TRBV28 and TRBJ1-5; TRBD1 aligns across 9 bases. From germline, CDR1 is MDHEN and CDR2 SYDVKM. The CDR3 is 17 amino acids. V lost 5 bases to trimming and J lost 0 bases; unmatched junction nucleotides: 8.

This clonotype occurred a few times. The chain recombines TRBV18 with TRBJ2-3, with D tentatively TRBD2 (5 bases). Trimming removed 3 bases from V and 4 bases from J, with 8 bases in between. Germline CDR1 KGHSH, CDR2 LQKENI. This CDR3 is 13 amino acids long. The CDR3 DNA follows: TGTGCCAGCTCACCTCGGGATCCAGATACGCAGTATTTT. It is translated as CASSPRDPDTQYF.